This T cell receptor (beta chain) stems from a study of early stage breast cancer tumors. Sequenced by immunoSEQ multiplex PCR; TCRdb stores in-frame clones only, minus some. Among tens of thousands of clones listed, about two thirds were seen once. Per germline, CDR1 SGHNT and CDR2 YYREEE (reference sequence). V was clipped by 3 bases and J by 0 bases, with 17 bases between them. The CDR3 is 17 amino acids. The sequencing input was blood. The clonotype comes from a person in their fifties or sixties with breast cancer. This chain links TRBV5-4 with TRBJ2-3; D possibly corresponds to TRBD2 (6 bases). The CDR3 sequence: CASSWDRDSASTDTQYF. The CDR3 bases are TGTGCCAGCAGCTGGGACCGGGACTCGGCTAGCACAGATACGCAGTATTTT.